These T cell receptor beta chains were read from a single sample in a study of radiation and T cells in renal cell carcinoma. This table comes from immunoSEQ multiplex PCR, and its TCRdb copy is limited to in-frame clones, with some not included. The sample includes some 58,000 clones, 70% to 80% seen only once; the top ten take roughly 7.4%. Sequences were derived from blood, sampled from a patient whose treatment included radiotherapy and nephrectomy. These receptors originate from a man aged 60-69 years with renal cell carcinoma. Both conserved end residues are part of each CDR3. D genes are given only for firm matches. The size of a clone is reported for some rows only, either as once, few or many, or as a class for expanded clones.

D,V,J,size,DNA,CDR3
-,TRBV29-1,TRBJ2-1,-,TGCAGCGCTGTTGGGGAATGGTACAATGAGCAGTTCTTC,CSAVGEWYNEQFF
-,TRBV19,TRBJ1-2,-,TGTGCCAGTAGTATAGATCTATCGGCGGGAAGGGGGTATGGCTACACCTTC,CASSIDLSAGRGYGYTF
TRBD2,TRBV5-5,TRBJ2-5,once,TGTGCCAGCAGTCCCTGGACTAGCGGGAGTGGGACCCAGTACTTC,CASSPWTSGSGTQYF
-,TRBV6-5,TRBJ2-1,once,TGTGCCAGCAGTGCATCGGCCGATCGGGGGGAGCAGTTCTTC,CASSASADRGEQFF
-,TRBV4-1,TRBJ1-1,-,TGCGCCAGCAGCCAAGAGGGGCTTATGAACACTGAAGCTTTCTTT,CASSQEGLMNTEAFF
-,TRBV7-9,TRBJ1-1,-,TGTGCCGGGGTCGTTATGAACACTGAAGCTTTCTTT,CAGVVMNTEAFF
TRBD2,TRBV4-3,TRBJ2-5,-,TGCGCCAGCAGCCAAGGAGTTAGCGGGGGGCCGGGAGAGACCCAGTACTTC,CASSQGVSGGPGETQYF
-,TRBV29-1,TRBJ1-2,once,TGCAGCGTTTTCGGGGGTTCCTATGGCTATACCTTC,CSVFGGSYGYTF
-,TRBV7-2,TRBJ1-6,once,TGTGCCAGCAGCTTAGTGTCAGGGGCTAATTCACCCCTCCACTTT,CASSLVSGANSPLHF
-,TRBV5-1,TRBJ1-1,-,TGCGCCAGCAGCTTGGACGGACAACACACTGAAGCTTTCTTT,CASSLDGQHTEAFF
TRBD2,TRBV30,TRBJ2-1,-,TGTGCCTCAAGACCCGGGGAACTAGCGGGCCTACTCGATGAGCAGTTCTTC,CASRPGELAGLLDEQFF
-,TRBV5-6,TRBJ1-3,-,TGTGCCAGCAGGGTCGGACCTGGAAACACCATATATTTT,CASRVGPGNTIYF
TRBD2,TRBV10-3,TRBJ2-5,-,TGTGCCATCAGTGAGGCGGGAGGGCCGGGAGAGACCCAGTACTTC,CAISEAGGPGETQYF
TRBD2,TRBV5-5,TRBJ2-1,-,TGTGCCAGCAGCGCGACTAGCGACTCCTACAATGAGCAGTTCTTC,CASSATSDSYNEQFF
TRBD1,TRBV7-2,TRBJ2-1,-,TGTGCCAGCAAACCTAATACAGGGGGCAATGAGCAGTTCTTC,CASKPNTGGNEQFF
-,TRBV29-1,TRBJ1-2,-,TGCAGCGTTGAAGGGGGGGGCGACTACTATGGCTACACCTTC,CSVEGGGDYYGYTF
-,TRBV27,TRBJ1-1,-,TGTGCCAGCAGTTTAACAGGTACCCTGAACACTGAAGCTTTCTTT,CASSLTGTLNTEAFF
-,TRBV6-5,TRBJ1-6,-,TGTGCCAGCAGCCGGAGGGGGTCGCCCCTCCACTTT,CASSRRGSPLHF
TRBD1,TRBV5-4,TRBJ2-1,-,TGTGCCAGCAGCTTCGGACAGGGGGGAGTGGGTGAGCAGTTCTTC,CASSFGQGGVGEQFF
-,TRBV19,TRBJ2-1,-,TGTGCCAGTAGTTATGGGTGGCGCTATGAGCAGTTCTTC,CASSYGWRYEQFF
-,TRBV30,TRBJ2-5,-,TGTGCCTGGAGTGTACTACGGAGTCAAGAGACCCAGTACTTC,CAWSVLRSQETQYF
-,TRBV5-4,TRBJ2-3,-,TGTGCCAGCAGCTTGGCCGGACGCACAGATACGCAGTATTTT,CASSLAGRTDTQYF